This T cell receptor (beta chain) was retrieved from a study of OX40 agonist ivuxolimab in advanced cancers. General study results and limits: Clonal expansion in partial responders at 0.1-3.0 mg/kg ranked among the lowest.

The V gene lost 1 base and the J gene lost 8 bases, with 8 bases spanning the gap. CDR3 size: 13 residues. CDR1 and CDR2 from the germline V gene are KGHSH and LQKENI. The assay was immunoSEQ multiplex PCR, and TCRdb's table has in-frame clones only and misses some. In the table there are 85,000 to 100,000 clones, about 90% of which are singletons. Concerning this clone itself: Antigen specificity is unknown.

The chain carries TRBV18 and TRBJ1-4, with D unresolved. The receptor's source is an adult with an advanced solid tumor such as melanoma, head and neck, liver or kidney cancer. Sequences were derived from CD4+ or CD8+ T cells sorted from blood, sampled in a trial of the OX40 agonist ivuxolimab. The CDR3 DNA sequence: TGTGCCAGCTCACCACGATACAGCGAAAAACTGTTTTTT. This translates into CASSPRYSEKLFF.